The rows below give T cell receptor beta chains drawn from one sample of a study of blood T cell repertoires in COVID-19. This table comes from immunoSEQ multiplex PCR, and its TCRdb copy is limited to in-frame clones, with some not included. The table includes under 200,000 clones, approximately 87% detected once. Sequences were obtained from PBMCs or T cells enriched from blood (not recorded which). The receptor set was obtained from a woman in her forties or fifties who had recovered from COVID-19. Each CDR3 is given with its conserved first and last residue. D genes are given only for firm matches. Where a row states a size, it is once, few, many or the class of an expanded clone; other rows omit it.

TRBV6-5	-	TRBJ1-1	-	TGTGCCAGCAGTTTCGGAGCCGTGAACACTGAAGCTTTCTTT	CASSFGAVNTEAFF
TRBV5-5	-	TRBJ1-6	-	TGTGCCAGCAGCAGCCGGAGCCGCAACTCCTATAATTCACCCCTCCACTTT	CASSSRSRNSYNSPLHF
TRBV6-1	-	TRBJ1-2	-	TGTGCCAGCAGTGAAAGGCAGGGAACGATCCTAACTTCCTATGGCTACACCTTC	CASSERQGTILTSYGYTF
TRBV7-2	-	TRBJ1-5	-	TGTGCCAGCAGCTTAAGGGGGCAGCCCCAGCATTTT	CASSLRGQPQHF
TRBV5-4	-	TRBJ1-5	-	TGTGCCAGCAGCTTAGGGGGGGCCAATCAGCCCCAGCATTTT	CASSLGGANQPQHF
TRBV18	-	TRBJ2-5	-	TGTGCCAGCTCACTGAACTTCCAGGGGGAGACCCAGTACTTC	CASSLNFQGETQYF
TRBV29-1	-	TRBJ2-5	-	TGCAGCGTTTTGATGGAGAATCAAGAGACCCAGTACTTC	CSVLMENQETQYF
TRBV4-3	-	TRBJ1-6	-	TGCGCCAGCAGCCAAGGCAACAGAGATAATTCACCCCTCCACTTT	CASSQGNRDNSPLHF
TRBV7-8	-	TRBJ1-1	-	TGTGCCAGCAGCCTCACCGGGGGGTATGTAGGGTACACTGAAGCTTTCTTT	CASSLTGGYVGYTEAFF
TRBV5-1	-	TRBJ2-5	TRBD1	TGCGCCAGCAGCTTGGGGACAGGCATCCAAGAGACCCAGTACTTC	CASSLGTGIQETQYF
TRBV9	-	TRBJ1-2	-	TGTGCCAGCAGCGTAAGTCCCGGTATCTATGGCTACACCTTC	CASSVSPGIYGYTF
TRBV12-3/TRBV12-4	few	TRBJ1-6	-	TGTGCCAGCAGTTTAAGGGGTATCGAACCCCTCCACTTT	CASSLRGIEPLHF
TRBV19	-	TRBJ2-3	-	TGTGCCAGTAGTATCACGGGGGTGACCTCAGATACGCAGTATTTT	CASSITGVTSDTQYF
TRBV4-3	-	TRBJ2-3	TRBD1	TGCGCCAGCAGCCAAGAAGGACAGGGGGCTGGCTCAGATACGCAGTATTTT	CASSQEGQGAGSDTQYF
TRBV15	-	TRBJ1-4	TRBD1	TGTGCCACCTCCCCAGGGGGGCGGAATGAAAAACTGTTTTTT	CATSPGGRNEKLFF
TRBV3-1/TRBV3-2	few	TRBJ2-3	-	TGTGCCAGCAGCCCCACCCCGGGGGGCACAGATACGCAGTATTTT	CASSPTPGGTDTQYF
TRBV2	-	TRBJ1-4	TRBD1	TGTGCCAGCAGTGAAGCGGGACAGGGGGCGGGTGAAAAACTGTTTTTT	CASSEAGQGAGEKLFF
TRBV9	-	TRBJ1-2	TRBD1	TGTGCCAGCAGCCCAACGGGACAGGCGCGGGGCTACACCTTC	CASSPTGQARGYTF
TRBV19	-	TRBJ1-2	TRBD1	TGTGCCAGTAGTATACCACCGGGACAGGGGGTTAACTATGGCTACACCTTC	CASSIPPGQGVNYGYTF
TRBV5-5	once	TRBJ2-1	-	TGTGCCAGCAGTCCAGGGCCCGGGAATGAGCAGTTCTTC	CASSPGPGNEQFF
TRBV11-2	-	TRBJ1-2	TRBD1	TGTGCCAGCAGCTTGGGCTCCCGGGACAGTGGTACAGGCTACACCTTC	CASSLGSRDSGTGYTF
TRBV6-2/TRBV6-3	-	TRBJ1-1	-	TGTGCCAGCAGCCTCAGGGTTTTAAGGAACACTGAAGCTTTCTTT	CASSLRVLRNTEAFF
TRBV7-9	few	TRBJ1-2	TRBD1	TGTGCCAGCAGCGCCGGGACAGGGGATGGCTACACCTTC	CASSAGTGDGYTF
TRBV5-1	-	TRBJ1-1	-	TGCGCCAGCAGCTTAGGCTCAGTTGCGGGTTTGAACACTGAAGCTTTCTTT	CASSLGSVAGLNTEAFF
TRBV6-5	-	TRBJ1-5	-	TGTGCCAGCCTCAGGGATTATAGCAATCAGCCCCAGCATTTT	CASLRDYSNQPQHF
TRBV11-2	-	TRBJ2-5	TRBD2	TGTGCCAGCAGCTTTGGAGCGGGGGGGAACCGCCAAGAGACCCAGTACTTC	CASSFGAGGNRQETQYF
TRBV19	-	TRBJ1-1	-	TGTGCCAGTATAGGCCTCTGGGACACCAACCTAAGGGACACTGAAGCTTTCTTT	CASIGLWDTNLRDTEAFF
TRBV6-5	few	TRBJ1-2	-	TGTGCCATCCCAGGACACCCCCCTAACTATGGCTACACCTTC	CAIPGHPPNYGYTF
TRBV5-4	-	TRBJ1-2	-	TGTGCCAGCAGCTCACCGAGCCCACGGTCGGCGTTGGGCGGCTACACCTTC	CASSSPSPRSALGGYTF
TRBV6-4	few	TRBJ1-6	TRBD1	TGTGCCAGCAGTGAGACAGGGGACTCACCCCTCCACTTT	CASSETGDSPLHF
TRBV19	-	TRBJ1-6	TRBD1	TGTGCCAGTAGTATAGCCGGGACAGGGCTCTCACCCCTCCACTTT	CASSIAGTGLSPLHF
TRBV6-2/TRBV6-3	-	TRBJ2-3	TRBD1	TGTGCCAGCAGCGACCAGGGGGCGCGAGGCTCTCTCACAGATACGCAGTATTTT	CASSDQGARGSLTDTQYF
TRBV7-2	-	TRBJ1-4	TRBD1	TGTGCCAGCAGCTTAGGACAGGGAAATGAAAAACTGTTTTTT	CASSLGQGNEKLFF
TRBV5-6	-	TRBJ2-1	-	TGTGCCAGCAGCCTTCAGGTACAATTTTACAATGAGCAGTTCTTC	CASSLQVQFYNEQFF
TRBV6-2/TRBV6-3	-	TRBJ2-1	TRBD2	TGTGCCAGCAGTTACTTCGGGACTAGCGGGTCCTATGAGCAGTTCTTC	CASSYFGTSGSYEQFF
TRBV6-5	-	TRBJ1-2	-	TGTGCCAGCAGTACAGGACAACGGTATGGCTACACCTTC	CASSTGQRYGYTF
TRBV7-9	-	TRBJ2-7	TRBD1	TGTGCCAGCAGCGTACGACAGGGATGGGACGAGCAGTACTTC	CASSVRQGWDEQYF
TRBV6-5	-	TRBJ1-6	TRBD1	TGTGCCAGCAGTTCGGACAGGGCCGATAATTCACCCCTCCACTTT	CASSSDRADNSPLHF
TRBV19	-	TRBJ1-2	-	TGTGCCAGTAGTCCAGACGGGGTAGGTGGCTACACCTTC	CASSPDGVGGYTF
TRBV27	-	TRBJ1-4	TRBD1	TGTGCCAGCAGGCACCTTGACAGGGACGAAAAACTGTTTTTT	CASRHLDRDEKLFF
TRBV14	-	TRBJ1-3	-	TGTGCCAGCAGCCACATCGGAAACACCATATATTTT	CASSHIGNTIYF
TRBV7-2	-	TRBJ2-1	-	TGTGCCAGCAGCTTAGGGCAAAACAATGAGCAGTTCTTC	CASSLGQNNEQFF
TRBV7-9	-	TRBJ2-7	-	TGTGCCAGCAGCTTACAGGGCCAGGGGAACGAGCAGTACTTC	CASSLQGQGNEQYF
TRBV30	few	TRBJ1-2	-	TGTGCCTGGAGACCAGGCACCTATGGCTACACCTTC	CAWRPGTYGYTF
TRBV5-4	-	TRBJ1-2	-	TGTGCCAGCAGCTTGGTTGCCGGAACAGGGTATATTAACTATGGCTACACCTTC	CASSLVAGTGYINYGYTF
TRBV2	few	TRBJ1-1	-	TGTGCCAGCAGCCCATCTCGGACTGAAGCTTTCTTT	CASSPSRTEAFF
TRBV10-3	-	TRBJ2-5	-	TGTGCCATCAGTGAGAGACAGCAAGAGACCCAGTACTTC	CAISERQQETQYF
TRBV18	-	TRBJ1-5	-	TGTGCCAGCTCACCAGGGCAGGGAAGCAATCAGCCCCAGCATTTT	CASSPGQGSNQPQHF
TRBV2	-	TRBJ1-2	TRBD1	TGTGCCAGCAGAGGGACAGGGGGCTACTATGGCTACACCTTC	CASRGTGGYYGYTF
TRBV9	-	TRBJ1-2	-	TGTGCCAGCAGCGAGGACAGTTATGGCTACACCTTC	CASSEDSYGYTF
TRBV5-6	-	TRBJ1-5	TRBD1	TGTGCCAGCAGTTCCGGGACAGATAGCAATCAGCCCCAGCATTTT	CASSSGTDSNQPQHF
TRBV11-3	-	TRBJ2-3	TRBD1	TGTGCCAGCAGTCCCGGACAGGGAGCCTCTAGCACAGATACGCAGTATTTT	CASSPGQGASSTDTQYF
TRBV6-5	once	TRBJ1-1	TRBD1	TGTGCCAGCAGCACCACAGGGGGCGCTGAAGCTTTCTTT	CASSTTGGAEAFF
TRBV11-3	-	TRBJ2-5	-	TGTGCCAGCAGCCCAACGAGCTGGCAAGAGACCCAGTACTTC	CASSPTSWQETQYF
TRBV4-3	-	TRBJ2-1	TRBD2	TGCGCCAGCAGCCCAGAGTATAGGCTAGCGGGGGGTAATGAGCAGTTCTTC	CASSPEYRLAGGNEQFF
TRBV18	-	TRBJ1-5	TRBD1	TGTGCCAGCTCACCGGGACAGGGAGGTGGTCAGCCCCAGCATTTT	CASSPGQGGGQPQHF
TRBV6-5	-	TRBJ2-5	-	TGTGCCAGCAGTTACTCGAGGGTAACACAAGAGACCCAGTACTTC	CASSYSRVTQETQYF
TRBV4-1	-	TRBJ2-1	TRBD2	TGCGCCAGCAGCCAATTTCTAGCGGGGTCCAATGAGCAGTTCTTC	CASSQFLAGSNEQFF
TRBV2	-	TRBJ2-7	TRBD2	TGTGCCAGCAGTGTGTTAGCGGGGGGGCTTGAGCAGTACTTC	CASSVLAGGLEQYF